The clone carrying this TCR beta chain was detected ten times or more. Using its own MiXCR run on the reads, TCRdb lists one record per CDR3 protein. The table shows fewer than 250,000 distinct CDR3 sequences, with under 30% occurring only once. These data belong to a study of kidney transplant recipient with SARS-CoV-2 infection. Germline loops: CDR1 LNHNV, CDR2 YYDKDF (reference sequence). Trimming cost V 5 bases and J 4 bases, with 23 bases left between them. The length of the CDR3 is 17 residues. The gene calls are TRBV15 and TRBJ1-2; no definite D call. The material sequenced was a blood sample, taken at baseline and on day 111 from a kidney transplant recipient. The receptor comes from a male patient between 25 and 39 years old who had COVID-19 and was a kidney transplant recipient. The graft donor may have given rise to some T cells. CDR3 in DNA: TGTGCCACCAGCTTTGCTAGAAGGTGTGGAAAGACCTATGGCTACACCTTC. Its translation is CATSFARRCGKTYGYTF.